This T cell receptor (beta chain) appears in the sequencing data of a study of blood T cell repertoires in COVID-19. The data were produced by immunoSEQ multiplex PCR, yet TCRdb's version contains in-frame clones alone and is incomplete. The table includes 250,000 to 350,000 clones, around 90% detected once. The V gene's germline CDR1 is KGHDR and CDR2 SFDVKD. V was clipped by 4 bases and J by 2 bases; unmatched bases: 5. This CDR3 contains 16 residues. Seattle's enrolled individuals joined amid active infection and were then monitored longitudinally. The chain employs TRBV24-1 and TRBJ1-1, with TRBD1 matching 11 bases. This sequence originates from a woman aged 50 to 65 with COVID-19, enrolled during active disease. What was sequenced was peripheral blood. The CDR3 reads CATSDPGQGENTEAFF. CDR3 nucleotides: TGTGCCACCAGTGACCCGGGACAGGGGGAAAACACTGAAGCTTTCTTT.